This record covers a single T cell receptor beta chain. Its antigen is currently unknown. Time point defined: pretreatment peripheral blood. This entry is derived from a study of PD-L1 blockade in urothelial cancer. Study-level information: Each participant's history included 0 to 3 prior chemotherapy regimens. Once treatment had started, blood was analyzed at 3 weeks (second dose) and again at 6 weeks. Blood gave a median around 150,000 T cells.

Profiling relied on immunoSEQ multiplex PCR, and the TCRdb table lists in-frame clones only, not all of them. The repertoire holds about 87,000 clones, with 65% to 85% as singletons. Trimming took 0 bases from V and 0 from J; bases not matched to a gene: 6. CDR3 size: 17 residues. Germline assignment: CDR1 SGHRS and CDR2 YFSETQ. Study observations and caveats: Durable-benefit cases showed more tumor-associated blood clone expansion at 3 weeks.

This specimen was PBMCs, taken around atezolizumab (anti-PD-L1) treatment. The rearrangement uses TRBV5-1 and TRBJ1-3, with TRBD1 identical over 7 bases. The source of this sequence is a man between 60 and 70 years old with urothelial cancer. CDR3 nucleotide sequence: TGCGCCAGCAGCTTGGGCCTAGGGGGCCTCTCTGGAAACACCATATATTTT. As protein: CASSLGLGGLSGNTIYF.